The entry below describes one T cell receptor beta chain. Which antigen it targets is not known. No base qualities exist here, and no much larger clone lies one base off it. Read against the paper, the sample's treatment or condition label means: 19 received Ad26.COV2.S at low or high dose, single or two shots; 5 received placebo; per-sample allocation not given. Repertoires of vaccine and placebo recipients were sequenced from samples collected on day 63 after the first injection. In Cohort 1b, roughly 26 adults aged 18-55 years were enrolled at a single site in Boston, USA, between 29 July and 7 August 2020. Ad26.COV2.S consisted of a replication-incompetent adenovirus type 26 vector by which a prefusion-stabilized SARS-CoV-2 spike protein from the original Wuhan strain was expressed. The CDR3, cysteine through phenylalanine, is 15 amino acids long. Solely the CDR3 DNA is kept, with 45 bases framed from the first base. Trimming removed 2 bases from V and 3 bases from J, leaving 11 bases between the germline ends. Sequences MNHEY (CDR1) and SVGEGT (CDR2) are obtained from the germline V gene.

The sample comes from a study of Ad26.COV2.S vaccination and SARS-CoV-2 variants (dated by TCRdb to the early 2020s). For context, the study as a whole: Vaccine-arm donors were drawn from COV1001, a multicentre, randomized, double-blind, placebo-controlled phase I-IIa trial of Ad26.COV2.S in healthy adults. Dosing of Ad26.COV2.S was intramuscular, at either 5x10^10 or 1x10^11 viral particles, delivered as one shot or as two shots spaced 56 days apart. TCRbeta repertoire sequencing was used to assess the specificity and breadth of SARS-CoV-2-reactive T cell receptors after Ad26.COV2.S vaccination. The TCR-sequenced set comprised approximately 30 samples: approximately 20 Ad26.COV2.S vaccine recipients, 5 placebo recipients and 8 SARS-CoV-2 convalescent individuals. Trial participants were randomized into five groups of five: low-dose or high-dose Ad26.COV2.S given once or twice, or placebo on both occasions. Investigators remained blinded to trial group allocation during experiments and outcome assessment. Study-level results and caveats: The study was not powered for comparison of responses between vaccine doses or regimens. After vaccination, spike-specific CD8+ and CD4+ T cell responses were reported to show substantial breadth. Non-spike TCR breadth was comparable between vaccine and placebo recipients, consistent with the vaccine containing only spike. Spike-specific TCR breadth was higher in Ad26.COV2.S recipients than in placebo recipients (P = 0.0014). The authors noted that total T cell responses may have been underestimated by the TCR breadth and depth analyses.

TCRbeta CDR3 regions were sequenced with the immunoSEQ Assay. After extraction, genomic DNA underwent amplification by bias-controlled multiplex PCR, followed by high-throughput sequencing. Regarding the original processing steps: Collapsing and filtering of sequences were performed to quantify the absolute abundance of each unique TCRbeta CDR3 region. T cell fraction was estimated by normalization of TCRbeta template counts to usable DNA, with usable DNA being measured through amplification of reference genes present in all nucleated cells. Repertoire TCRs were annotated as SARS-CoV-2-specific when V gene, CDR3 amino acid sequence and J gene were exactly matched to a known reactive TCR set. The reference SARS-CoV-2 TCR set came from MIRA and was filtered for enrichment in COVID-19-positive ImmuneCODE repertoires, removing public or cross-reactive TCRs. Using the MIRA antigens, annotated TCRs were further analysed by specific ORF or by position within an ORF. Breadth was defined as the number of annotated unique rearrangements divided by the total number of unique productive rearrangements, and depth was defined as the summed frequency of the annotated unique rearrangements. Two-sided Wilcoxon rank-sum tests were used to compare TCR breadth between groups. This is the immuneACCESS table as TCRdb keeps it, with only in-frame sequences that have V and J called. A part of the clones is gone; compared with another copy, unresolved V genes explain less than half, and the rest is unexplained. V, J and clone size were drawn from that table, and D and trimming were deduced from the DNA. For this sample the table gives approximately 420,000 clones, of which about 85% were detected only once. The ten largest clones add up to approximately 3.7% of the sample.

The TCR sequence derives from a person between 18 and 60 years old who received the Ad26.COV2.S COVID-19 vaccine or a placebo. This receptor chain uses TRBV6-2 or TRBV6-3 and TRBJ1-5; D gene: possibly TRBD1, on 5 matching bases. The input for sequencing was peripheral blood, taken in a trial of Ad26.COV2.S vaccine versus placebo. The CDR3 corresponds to CASSYGQTANQPQHF. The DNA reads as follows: TGTGCCAGCAGTTACGGGCAGACAGCCAATCAGCCCCAGCATTTT.